Below, 8 T cell receptor beta chains from the same sample are listed, as sequenced in a study of CD8 T cells in ankylosing spondylitis. TCRdb called the 5' RACE reads again in MiXCR, with one record for every CDR3 protein. The sample includes some 130,000 distinct CDR3 sequences, 6% to 8.5% seen only once; the top ten take over 10%. Input material: blood, either unsorted or a sorted T cell fraction (not recorded which). All receptors derive from a female donor with ankylosing spondylitis or in good health (not recorded which).

Ten or more counts support this clonotype. The chain carries TRBV10-3 and TRBJ1-2; 10 bases map to TRBD1. Germline lookup yields CDR1 ENHRY and CDR2 SYGVKD. This CDR3 contains 15 residues. V lost 6 bases to trimming and J lost 0 bases; unmatched junction nucleotides: 4. DNA for the CDR3: TGTGCCATCAGACCCGGGACAGGGGCTAACTATGGCTACACCTTC. Its translation: CAIRPGTGANYGYTF.

This clonotype was seen at least ten times. The chain joins TRBV9 to TRBJ2-7; 8 bases align to TRBD2. The CDR3 loop spans 14 amino acids. Looked up from germline, CDR1 is SGDLS and CDR2 is YYNGEE. V shed 4 bases and J 0 bases; nucleotides not matched to a gene: 3. The CDR3 here is CASSLLAGSYEQYF. CDR3 DNA: TGTGCCAGCAGCCTCCTAGCGGGCTCCTACGAGCAGTACTTC.

This clonotype was seen ten or more times. The rearrangement links TRBV9 to TRBJ2-4; no reliable D call. V shed 4 bases and J shed 7 bases, with 12 bases lying between them. This CDR3 is 13 amino acids long. The V gene's germline CDR1 is SGDLS and CDR2 YYNGEE. CDR3 nucleotides: TGTGCCAGCAGCAGCTCGCCCGTGAACATTCAGTACTTC. Translation gives CASSSSPVNIQYF. Full variable domain (outside the CDR3, taken from reference TRBV9 and TRBJ2-4): DSGVTQTPKHLITATGQRVTLRCSPRSGDLSVYWYQQSLDQGLQFLIQYYNGEERAKGNILERFSAQQFPDLHSELNLSSLELGDSALYFCASSSSPVNIQYFGAGTRLSVL.

Many counts were recorded for this clonotype. The chain is built from TRBV2 and TRBJ2-5, with D perhaps matching TRBD2 (7 bases). V lost 5 bases, J lost 5 bases, and 18 bases lay in between. The CDR3 totals 15 residues. The germline V gene has CDR1 SNHLY and CDR2 FYNNEI. CDR3 loop: CASSWGGGLGETQYF. DNA for the CDR3: TGTGCCAGCAGTTGGGGAGGGGGGTTGGGCGAGACCCAGTACTTC.

This clonotype appeared once. This could be a read error, since a much larger clone is one nucleotide away. The chain couples TRBV7-2 to TRBJ2-7; 7 nucleotides agree with TRBD1. The J segment lost 1 base and the V segment lost 10 bases, leaving 10 bases of the junction unmatched. Germline V gives CDR1 SGHTA, CDR2 FQGNSA. This CDR3 region has 14 residues. The CDR3 protein is CANSRDRESYEQYF. For the CDR3, the DNA is TGTGCCAACAGTCGTGACAGGGAATCCTACGAGCAGTACTTC. The complete variable domain, with remaining parts taken from reference TRBV7-2 and TRBJ2-7, reads GAGVSQSPSNKVTEKGKDVELRCDPISGHTALYWYRQSLGQGLEFLIYFQGNSAPDKSGLPSDRFSAERTGGSVSTLTIQRTQQEDSAVYLCANSRDRESYEQYFGPGTRLTVT.

This clonotype has only a few counts. V and J are TRBV7-3 and TRBJ2-7; the match to TRBD1 covers 7 bases. V lost 6 bases and J lost 2; bases outside the gene matches: 10. The germline V gene has CDR1 SGHTA and CDR2 FQGTGA. The CDR3 consists of 15 residues. The DNA of the CDR3 is TGTGCCAGCAGTCCCTCGGCAGGGGGTACCTACGAGCAGTACTTC. Its protein product is CASSPSAGGTYEQYF.

This clonotype was seen at least ten times. The rearrangement uses TRBV27 and TRBJ2-7; D remains ambiguous. The ends were cut back, 2 bases at V and 1 base at J, with 9 bases in the middle. The CDR3 runs 14 residues. CDR1 and CDR2 (germline): MNHEY, SMNVEV (reference sequence). The CDR3 protein is CASSLTANSYEQYF. For the CDR3, the DNA is TGTGCCAGCAGTTTAACGGCGAATTCCTACGAGCAGTACTTC.

This clonotype was counted ten times or more. This chain joins TRBV6-2 or TRBV6-3 and TRBJ2-1; 10 nucleotides match TRBD2. Germline V gene data show CDR1 as MNHEY and CDR2 as SVGEGT. The CDR3 is 14 amino acids. The V segment lost 10 bases and the J segment 8 bases; nucleotides outside the gene matches: 11. The CDR3 protein is CATQPLAGADEQFF. The CDR3 DNA reads TGTGCCACCCAGCCCCTAGCGGGGGCCGATGAGCAGTTCTTC.